The 32 T cell receptor beta chains in this list originate from one sample, sequenced in a study of blood T cell repertoires in COVID-19. Libraries were prepared by immunoSEQ multiplex PCR; TCRdb keeps only in-frame clonotypes and omits some of them. The sample yields 230,000 or so clones, 88% seen once. Sequencing was done on a sample of PBMCs or T cells enriched from blood (not recorded which). The receptors stem from a woman in her thirties who had recovered from COVID-19.

This chain connects TRBV6-2 or TRBV6-3 to TRBJ1-1, with 7 bases matching TRBD1. This CDR3 contains 15 residues. Germline trimming cut 2 bases from V and 2 bases from J; bases unmatched to any gene: 5. CDR1 is MNHEY and CDR2 is SVGEGT in the germline V gene. For the CDR3, the DNA is TGTGCCAGCAGTTACCAACAGGGGAGAAACACTGAAGCTTTCTTT. Translating it yields CASSYQQGRNTEAFF.

The chain couples TRBV9 to TRBJ2-3, with 8 bases identical to TRBD2. CDR3 length: 14 residues. CDR1 is SGDLS and CDR2 is YYNGEE in the germline V gene. V lost 0 bases to trimming and J lost 4 bases; unmatched junction nucleotides: 1. The CDR3 nucleotides read TGTGCCAGCAGCGTAGTTAGCGGGGCAGATACGCAGTATTTT. Translation gives CASSVVSGADTQYF.

The rearrangement links TRBV5-4 to TRBJ1-1; D remains unclear. Germline-derived CDR1 and CDR2 are SGHNT and YYREEE (reference sequence). This CDR3 region has 17 residues. Deletions cut 0 bases from V and 5 bases from J, with 20 bases between. CDR3 nucleotides: TGTGCCAGCAGCTTGGGTGCAGTGACCTACGGAGCGACTGAAGCTTTCTTT. This codes for CASSLGAVTYGATEAFF.

CDR3: CASSISGEPYYGYTF. Written as DNA, the CDR3 is TGTGCCAGTAGTATTTCAGGGGAACCCTACTATGGCTACACCTTC. The chain recombines TRBV19 with TRBJ1-2; perhaps TRBD1 as D (6 bases). With 3 bases removed from V and 3 bases from J, the gap between germline ends came to 14 bases. The CDR3 loop spans 15 amino acids. Germline-derived CDR1 and CDR2 are LNHDA and SQIVND (reference sequence).

This chain links TRBV6-5 with TRBJ2-2, with TRBD2 matching over 7 bases. V was pared by 6 bases and J by 13 bases, with 8 bases of the junction left unmatched. Germline V gives CDR1 MNHEY, CDR2 SVGAGI. This CDR3 has 12 residues. CDR3 bases: TGTGCCAGCAGGGATCCGGGACTAACGCTGTTTTTT. It translates to CASRDPGLTLFF.

This clone was seen more than once but under ten times. The genes are TRBV6-4 and TRBJ2-1; TRBD2 matches at 11 bases. V lost 5 bases and J lost 2; bases outside the gene matches: 5. The CDR3 is 16 amino acids. Germline-derived CDR1 and CDR2 are MRHNA and SNTAGT. The CDR3 region has the DNA TGTGCCAGCAGTCGTACTAGCGGGGGCCCCTACAATGAGCAGTTCTTC. Its translation is CASSRTSGGPYNEQFF.

V and J are TRBV3-1 (or the pseudogene TRBV3-2) and TRBJ1-2; 9 bases map to TRBD1. Germline lookup yields CDR1 LGHDT and CDR2 YNNKEL (reference sequence). This CDR3 region has 12 residues. V was pared by 1 base and J by 13 bases, with 4 bases of the junction left unmatched. The CDR3 DNA is TGTGCCAGCAGCCAAGTGACAGGGGGATGCACCTTC. Its translation: CASSQVTGGCTF.

This chain joins TRBV7-9 and TRBJ1-1; D gene ambiguous. V dropped 2 bases and J dropped 7 bases, with 14 bases sitting between them. Germline V gives CDR1 SEHNR, CDR2 FQNEAQ (reference sequence). CDR3 length: 14 residues. This CDR3 reads CASSLSGSIDEAFF. CDR3 DNA: TGTGCCAGCAGCTTAAGCGGGTCTATAGATGAAGCTTTCTTT.

With regard to this clone: Other DNA sequences from this sample encode an identical CDR3 as well. CDR3 amino acids: CASSIQGNYGYTF. The CDR3, as DNA: TGTGCCAGTAGTATACAGGGGAACTATGGCTACACCTTC. The chain couples TRBV19 to TRBJ1-2; possible D gene TRBD1, 6 bases. The CDR3 length is 13 residues. Trimming took off 2 bases at V and 2 bases at J, with 6 bases between the two ends. Germline CDR1 LNHDA, CDR2 SQIVND (reference sequence).

The chain links TRBV5-6 to TRBJ2-7, with 7 positions matching TRBD1. Germline V CDR1 and CDR2: SGHDT, YYEEEE. V dropped 4 bases and J dropped 4; count of bases not matched to a gene: 2. The CDR3 loop spans 12 amino acids. The CDR3 DNA reads as TGTGCCAGCAGCCTGGGACAGTACGAGCAGTACTTC. This encodes CASSLGQYEQYF.

The gene calls are TRBV7-8 and TRBJ1-1; no definite D call. Germline CDR1 is SGHVS and CDR2 is FQNEAQ. The ends were cut back, 1 base at V and 3 bases at J, with 12 bases in the middle. This CDR3 contains 15 residues. CDR3 nucleotides: TGTGCCAGCAGCTTAGATGTGGCAGAGGACACTGAAGCTTTCTTT. The encoded protein is CASSLDVAEDTEAFF. Based on the CDR3 plus reference TRBV7-8 and TRBJ1-1, the full variable domain is GAGVSQSPRYKVAKRGQDVALRCDPISGHVSLFWYQQALGQGPEFLTYFQNEAQLDKSGLPSDRFFAERPEGSVSTLKIQRTQQEDSAVYLCASSLDVAEDTEAFFGQGTRLTVV.

V gene TRBV9 combines with J gene TRBJ2-3; 11 bases map to TRBD2. From germline, CDR1 is SGDLS and CDR2 YYNGEE. V was clipped by 3 bases and J by 0 bases; unmatched bases: 3. CDR3 length equals 16 residues. CDR3 residues: CASSAPSGGSTDTQYF. The CDR3 coding sequence is TGTGCCAGCAGCGCGCCTAGCGGGGGGAGCACAGATACGCAGTATTTT.

The chain links TRBV5-6 to TRBJ1-2; TRBD1 aligns across 7 bases. The germline V gene encodes CDR1 SGHDT and CDR2 YYEEEE. The length of the CDR3 is 15 residues. Trimming at V came to 4 bases and at J to 5 bases, leaving 11 bases not matched to a gene. The DNA for the CDR3 is TGTGCCAGCAGCGTGGACAGGCTAGTACGGTATGGCTACACCTTC. It translates to CASSVDRLVRYGYTF.

The chain is built from TRBV21-1 and TRBJ2-3; the table assigns TRBD2, which was not confirmed against the DNA. TRBV21-1 is recorded as a pseudogene. CDR3 length: 16 amino acids. The CDR3 spells CASSNLPGLAVHTQYF. The CDR3 bases are TGTGCCAGCAGCAACCTCCCGGGACTAGCGGTTCATACGCAGTATTTT.

This CDR3 reads CASSEQPGTGFGYTF. The CDR3, as DNA: TGTGCCAGCAGTGAGCAACCCGGGACAGGGTTTGGCTACACCTTC. This sequence joins TRBV6-4 and TRBJ1-2; 9 bases line up with TRBD1. After removal of 3 bases from V and 7 bases from J, the junction contained 9 bases not matched to a gene. The CDR3 runs 15 residues. Germline V gene lookup returns CDR1 MRHNA and CDR2 SNTAGT.

The chain carries TRBV5-5 and TRBJ1-5; tentatively, D is TRBD1 (6 bases). The CDR3 runs to 15 residues. Germline lookup yields CDR1 SGHKS and CDR2 YYEKEE (reference sequence). Trimming pared 4 bases from V and 4 bases from J, leaving 15 bases between. CDR3 loop: CASSLDRPPNQPQHF. In nucleotides, the CDR3 is TGTGCCAGCAGCCTCGACAGGCCTCCGAATCAGCCCCAGCATTTT.

The chain carries TRBV12-5 and TRBJ1-4; D possibly corresponds to TRBD1 (6 bases). In germline, CDR1 is LGHNT, CDR2 FRNRAP. The germline V and J ends were trimmed by 7 bases and 7 bases, with 22 bases remaining between them. This CDR3 spans 16 amino acids. CDR3 DNA: TGTGCTAGTGTCCTATTTACAGGGTTTGGGAGTGAAAAACTGTTTTTT. It specifies CASVLFTGFGSEKLFF.

The J gene is TRBJ1-4, the V gene TRBV7-2; D is ambiguous. This CDR3 is 15 amino acids long. Trimming took 3 bases from V and 6 from J, leaving 14 bases between them. Germline V CDR1 and CDR2: SGHTA, FQGNSA. The CDR3 region is CASSFLRSADEKLFF. In nucleotides, the CDR3 is TGTGCCAGCAGCTTCTTGAGATCTGCTGATGAAAAACTGTTTTTT.

Worth noting for this clone: A junction end diverges from the germline sequence, so it may reflect a read error. This rearrangement joins TRBV7-2 to TRBJ2-2; TRBD2 is a possible D gene (6 bases). The CDR3 has 16 amino acids. Germline assignment: CDR1 SGHTA and CDR2 FQGNSA. CDR3 amino acids: CASSLFGQPGPGGLFF. CDR3 DNA: TGTGCCAGCAGCTTATTTGGACAACCGGGACCCGGGGGGCTGTTTTTT.

The chain recombines TRBV7-6 with TRBJ2-1; TRBD2 agrees at 8 bases. Looked up from germline, CDR1 is SGHVS and CDR2 is FNYEAQ. Trimming at V came to 5 bases and at J to 6 bases, leaving 12 bases not matched to a gene. The CDR3 is 16 amino acids. The CDR3 nucleotides read TGTGCCAGCAGCCCCAAGACAGCGGGGGTCTCCAATGAGCAGTTCTTC. It is translated as CASSPKTAGVSNEQFF. The whole variable domain, filled in from reference TRBV7-6 and TRBJ2-1, reads GAGVSQSPRYKVTKRGQDVALRCDPISGHVSLYWYRQALGQGPEFLTYFNYEAQQDKSGLPNDRFSAERPEGSISTLTIQRTEQRDSAMYRCASSPKTAGVSNEQFFGPGTRLTVL.

The rearrangement links TRBV7-3 to TRBJ1-1; TRBD1 aligns across 7 bases. The CDR3 is 15 amino acids. V lost 5 bases to trimming and J lost 7 bases; unmatched junction nucleotides: 13. Germline V gives CDR1 SGHTA, CDR2 FQGTGA. The CDR3, as DNA: TGTGCCAGCAGCACGACAGGGCCGTTGAACGGTGAAGCTTTCTTT. This gives the protein CASSTTGPLNGEAFF.

J is TRBJ1-1 and V is TRBV2; no firm D call. In germline, CDR1 is SNHLY, CDR2 FYNNEI. Trimming removed 1 base from V and 2 bases from J, with 11 bases in between. The CDR3 sequence is 15 residues long. The CDR3 is CASSEDPRPNTEAFF. In nucleotides, the CDR3 is TGTGCCAGCAGTGAAGATCCGAGGCCTAACACTGAAGCTTTCTTT.

The J gene is TRBJ2-5, the V gene TRBV5-1; D unclear. CDR1 SGHRS and CDR2 YFSETQ come from the germline V gene. The CDR3 consists of 14 residues. Trimming removed 4 bases from V and 1 base from J, with 11 bases in between. The CDR3 loop reads CASSLRQVQETQYF. Here the CDR3 DNA reads TGCGCCAGCAGCCTACGACAAGTCCAAGAGACCCAGTACTTC.

The chain recombines TRBV2 with TRBJ1-2; D not certain. V was pared by 4 bases and J by 1 base, with 7 bases between. The CDR3 has 13 amino acids. CDR1 and CDR2 from the germline V gene are SNHLY and FYNNEI. The DNA for the CDR3 is TGTGCCAGCAGTGGAGGTAATAACTATGGCTACACCTTC. Protein product: CASSGGNNYGYTF. The whole variable domain, filled in from reference TRBV2 and TRBJ1-2, reads EPEVTQTPSHQVTQMGQEVILRCVPISNHLYFYWYRQILGQKVEFLVSFYNNEISEKSEIFDDQFSVERPDGSNFTLKIRSTKLEDSAMYFCASSGGNNYGYTFGSGTRLTVV.

The V call is TRBV5-1, the J call TRBJ2-2, with a tentative D call TRBD1 (6 bases). Trimming pared 2 bases from V and 0 bases from J, leaving 17 bases between. CDR3 length equals 18 residues. From germline, CDR1 is SGHRS and CDR2 YFSETQ. CDR3 in amino acids: CASSLRDSRGPNTGELFF. As DNA, the CDR3 is TGCGCCAGCAGCTTAAGGGATTCCAGGGGTCCGAACACCGGGGAGCTGTTTTTT.

The chain carries TRBV6-5 and TRBJ1-2; D unclear. Germline CDR1 and CDR2: MNHEY and SVGAGI. The CDR3 runs 14 residues. V was shortened by 11 bases and J by 3 bases, with 19 bases between the two germline ends. As DNA, the CDR3 is TGTGCCGGGAGACATGGCCTCTTTGACTATGGCTACACCTTC. Its translation is CAGRHGLFDYGYTF.

This clone has a count of ten or more. The chain uses TRBV19 and TRBJ1-3, with 7 bases that match TRBD1. After removal of 5 bases from V and 7 bases from J, the junction contained 5 bases not matched to a gene. The V gene's germline CDR1 is LNHDA and CDR2 SQIVND (reference sequence). The CDR3 runs to 13 residues. This CDR3 reads CASSQQGSNTIYF. CDR3 sequence (DNA): TGTGCCAGTAGTCAACAGGGGAGCAACACCATATATTTT.

V usage is TRBV7-3 and J usage is TRBJ2-1; 8 nucleotides line up with TRBD2. This CDR3 region has 16 residues. Germline V gene lookup returns CDR1 SGHTA and CDR2 FQGTGA. V shed 3 bases and J 5 bases; nucleotides not matched to a gene: 9. The CDR3 DNA reads as TGTGCCAGCAGCTTCCGAGCCGGGGGGGTTGACAATGAGCAGTTCTTC. It translates to CASSFRAGGVDNEQFF.

The chain uses TRBV18 and TRBJ2-1; 8 nucleotides agree with TRBD1. With V trimmed by 2 bases and J by 6 bases, 6 bases remained unmatched. This CDR3 is 15 amino acids long. The germline V gene encodes CDR1 KGHSH and CDR2 LQKENI. The CDR3, as DNA: TGTGCCAGCTCACCAAATCGACAGGGGAGCAATGAGCAGTTCTTC. Its translation is CASSPNRQGSNEQFF.

In its sample, this clone was seen many times. The chain links TRBV6-6 to TRBJ1-1; no clear D. Germline CDR1 and CDR2: MNHNY and SVGAGI (reference sequence). V dropped 1 base and J dropped 4 bases, with 13 bases sitting between them. CDR3 length equals 15 residues. CDR3 sequence: CASSYWQATATEAFF. The CDR3 region has the DNA TGTGCCAGCAGTTACTGGCAGGCCACCGCCACTGAAGCTTTCTTT.

The chain employs TRBV4-3 and TRBJ2-6; tentative D call: TRBD1 (6 bases). The length of the CDR3 is 16 residues. The germline gives CDR1 LGHNA, CDR2 YSLEER. V was cut by 0 bases and J by 0 bases, with 6 bases left in between. CDR3 in amino acids: CASSQEGASGANVLTF. CDR3 DNA: TGCGCCAGCAGCCAAGAGGGGGCCTCTGGGGCCAACGTCCTGACTTTC.

The chain links TRBV5-5 to TRBJ2-1; TRBD1 might be the D (6 bases). Between the trimmed V and J ends, which lost 1 base and 3 bases, there was a span of 11 bases. This CDR3 region has 15 residues. Looked up from germline, CDR1 is SGHKS and CDR2 is YYEKEE (reference sequence). The CDR3 loop is CASSLYGTLYNEQFF. The CDR3 nucleotides are TGTGCCAGCAGCTTGTACGGGACACTCTACAATGAGCAGTTCTTC.